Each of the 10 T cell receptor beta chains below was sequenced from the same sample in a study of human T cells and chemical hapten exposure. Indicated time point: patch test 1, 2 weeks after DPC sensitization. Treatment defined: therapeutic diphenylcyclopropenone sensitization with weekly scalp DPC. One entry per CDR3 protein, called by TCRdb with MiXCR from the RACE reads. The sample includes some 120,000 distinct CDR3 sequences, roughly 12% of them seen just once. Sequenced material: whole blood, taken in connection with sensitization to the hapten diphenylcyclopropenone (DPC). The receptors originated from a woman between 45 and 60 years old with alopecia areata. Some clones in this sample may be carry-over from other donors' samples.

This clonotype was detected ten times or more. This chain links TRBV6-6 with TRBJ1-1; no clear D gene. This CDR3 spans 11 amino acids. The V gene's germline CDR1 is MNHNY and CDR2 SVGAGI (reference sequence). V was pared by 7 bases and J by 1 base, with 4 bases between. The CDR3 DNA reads TGTGCCAGCAACGGGAACACTGAAGCTTTCTTT. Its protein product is CASNGNTEAFF.

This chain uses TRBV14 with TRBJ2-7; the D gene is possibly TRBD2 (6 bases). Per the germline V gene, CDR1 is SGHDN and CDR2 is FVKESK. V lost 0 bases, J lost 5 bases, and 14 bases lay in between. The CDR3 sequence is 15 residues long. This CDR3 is CASSQDPGENDEQYF. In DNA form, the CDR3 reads TGTGCCAGCAGCCAAGATCCGGGAGAGAATGACGAGCAGTACTTC. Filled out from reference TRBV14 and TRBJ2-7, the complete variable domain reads EAGVTQFPSHSVIEKGQTVTLRCDPISGHDNLYWYRRVMGKEIKFLLHFVKESKQDESGMPNNRFLAERTGGTYSTLKVQPAELEDSGVYFCASSQDPGENDEQYFGPGTRLTVT.

CDR3 in DNA: TGTGCCAGCAGGACAGGGTCTGGTAATTCACCCCTCCACTTT. It encodes CASRTGSGNSPLHF. This sequence joins TRBV9 and TRBJ1-6; 7 bases are shared with TRBD1. Trimming cost V 5 bases and J 6 bases; bases outside gene matches: 5. The length of the CDR3 is 14 residues. Germline CDR1 SGDLS, CDR2 YYNGEE. The whole variable domain, remainder taken from reference TRBV9 and TRBJ1-6, is DSGVTQTPKHLITATGQRVTLRCSPRSGDLSVYWYQQSLDQGLQFLIQYYNGEERAKGNILERFSAQQFPDLHSELNLSSLELGDSALYFCASRTGSGNSPLHFGNGTRLTVT.

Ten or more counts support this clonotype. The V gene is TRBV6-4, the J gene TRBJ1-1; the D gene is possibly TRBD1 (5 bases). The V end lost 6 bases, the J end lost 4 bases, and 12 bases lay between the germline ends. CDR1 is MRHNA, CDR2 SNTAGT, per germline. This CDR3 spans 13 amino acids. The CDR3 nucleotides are TGTGCCAGCAGGCCCGGGCAGGGCACTGAAGCTTTCTTT. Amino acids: CASRPGQGTEAFF.

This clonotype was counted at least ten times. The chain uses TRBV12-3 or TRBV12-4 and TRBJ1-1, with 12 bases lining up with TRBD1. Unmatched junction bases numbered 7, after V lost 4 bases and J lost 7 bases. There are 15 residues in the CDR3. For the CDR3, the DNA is TGTGCCAGCAGTTCCGGGACAGGGGGCTCGGGTGAAGCTTTCTTT. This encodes CASSSGTGGSGEAFF.

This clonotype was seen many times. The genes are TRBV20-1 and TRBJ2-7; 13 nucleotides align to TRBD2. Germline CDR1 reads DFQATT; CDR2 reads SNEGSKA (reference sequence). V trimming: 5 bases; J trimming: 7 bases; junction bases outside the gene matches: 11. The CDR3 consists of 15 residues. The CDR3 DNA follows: TGCAGTGCTGGGCGGACTAGCGGGGGCTCTGGGGAGCAGTACTTC. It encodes CSAGRTSGGSGEQYF.

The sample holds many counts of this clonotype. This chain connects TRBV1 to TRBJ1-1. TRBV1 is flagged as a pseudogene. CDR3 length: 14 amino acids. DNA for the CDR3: TGCACCAGCAGCCAAAGAGGAGAGAACACTGAAGCTTTCTTT. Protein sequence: CTSSQRGENTEAFF.

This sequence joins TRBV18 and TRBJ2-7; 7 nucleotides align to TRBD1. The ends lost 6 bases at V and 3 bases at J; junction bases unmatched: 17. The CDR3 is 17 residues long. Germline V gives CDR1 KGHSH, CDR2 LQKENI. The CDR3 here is CASSPAVPDRSYYEQYF. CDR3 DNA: TGTGCCAGCTCCCCCGCTGTACCGGACAGGTCCTACTACGAGCAGTACTTC.

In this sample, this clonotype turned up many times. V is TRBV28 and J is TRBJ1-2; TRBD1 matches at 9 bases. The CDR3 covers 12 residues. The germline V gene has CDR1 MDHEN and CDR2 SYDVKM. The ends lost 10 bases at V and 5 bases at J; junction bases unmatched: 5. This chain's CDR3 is CATTQGAYGYTF. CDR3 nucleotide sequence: TGTGCCACTACACAGGGGGCATATGGCTACACCTTC.

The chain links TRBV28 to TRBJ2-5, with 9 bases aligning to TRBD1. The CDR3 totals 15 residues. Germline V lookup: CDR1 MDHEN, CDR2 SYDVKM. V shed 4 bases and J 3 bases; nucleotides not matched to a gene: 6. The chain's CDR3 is CASSSWGTGKETQYF. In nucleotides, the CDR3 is TGTGCCAGCAGTTCCTGGGGGACAGGGAAAGAGACCCAGTACTTC.